These 5 T cell receptor beta chains were all obtained from the same sample, sequenced in a study of cytomegalovirus exposure and HLA in healthy donors. Both 60 Vbeta primers and 13 Jbeta primers went into the PCR. Data came from immunoSEQ multiplex PCR; TCRdb stores just in-frame clones and leaves some out. The sample gives roughly 90,000 clones, less than 85% of which show up once; around 2.3% is in the top ten. Sequenced sample: PBMCs. Receptors were obtained from a young man in good health and CMV-seronegative.

This clone was detected only once. The CDR3 sequence is CASSSRDRGLSGSNTGELFF. Here the CDR3 DNA reads TGCGCCAGCAGCTCCCGGGACAGGGGGCTATCGGGGTCGAACACCGGGGAGCTGTTTTTT. The chain has TRBV4-3 and TRBJ2-2; 12 nucleotides agree with TRBD1. The CDR3 sequence is 20 residues long. V lost 5 bases to trimming and J lost 0 bases; unmatched junction nucleotides: 13. Germline values: CDR1 LGHNA, CDR2 YSLEER.

The V and J genes are TRBV2 and TRBJ1-3, with 7 bases lining up with TRBD1. The V gene end was trimmed by 2 bases and the J gene end by 0 bases; junction bases not matched to a gene: 4. This CDR3 is 16 amino acids long. Per germline, CDR1 SNHLY and CDR2 FYNNEI. CDR3 loop: CASSETGVLSGNTIYF. CDR3 bases: TGTGCCAGCAGTGAAACAGGGGTCCTCTCTGGAAACACCATATATTTT.

The chain links TRBV18 to TRBJ1-4; D is uncertain. Trimming cost V 6 bases and J 8 bases, with 16 bases left between them. The length of the CDR3 is 14 residues. Germline V CDR1 and CDR2: KGHSH, LQKENI. CDR3 region: CASSASRAGEKLFF. The CDR3 coding sequence is TGTGCCAGCTCGGCCTCGAGGGCGGGAGAAAAACTGTTTTTT.

This clone has just a few counts. This chain links TRBV6-5 with TRBJ2-2, with TRBD2 matching 8 bases. Per the germline V gene, CDR1 is MNHEY and CDR2 is SVGAGI. The CDR3 extends over 16 amino acids. Losses at the gene ends were 2 bases for V and 7 bases for J; bases not matched to a gene: 9. The CDR3 region is CASSYISGIRDGELFF. In DNA form, the CDR3 reads TGTGCCAGCAGTTACATTAGCGGGATACGTGACGGGGAGCTGTTTTTT.

The J gene is TRBJ1-2, the V gene TRBV28, with unresolved D. Deletions cut 6 bases from V and 4 bases from J, with 9 bases between. Germline CDR1 and CDR2: MDHEN and SYDVKM. This CDR3 has 12 residues. The CDR3 region has the DNA TGTGCCAGCAGGTCGACAATCTATGGCTACACCTTC. Protein product: CASRSTIYGYTF.